This entry concerns a single T cell receptor beta chain. Its antigen is unknown. This sample was taken from a study of cytomegalovirus exposure and HLA in healthy donors. Findings of the study overall: Some segments of the V type, notably TRBV6-2 and TRBV6-3, were excluded as indistinguishable.

There are 15 residues in the CDR3. V lost 4 bases and J 5 bases, leaving 13 bases between the germline ends. Germline V gives CDR1 SGDLS, CDR2 YYNGEE. PCR involved 60 Vbeta and 13 Jbeta primers. Clones were sequenced by immunoSEQ multiplex PCR, and TCRdb holds only the in-frame ones, with some missing. The top ten clones hold around 4% of a sample with more than 60,000 clones, around 80% of them seen once. The sample taken for sequencing was PBMCs. The chain employs TRBV9 and TRBJ1-6; D gene unclear. This TCR was recovered from a woman in her 30s in good health and CMV-seronegative. Here the CDR3 reads CASSSYGVNNSPLHF. CDR3 DNA: TGTGCCAGCAGCTCATACGGGGTCAATAATTCACCCCTCCACTTT.